The rows below give T cell receptor beta chains drawn from one sample of a study of T-cell reconstitution after alpha-beta-depleted transplantation in children. TCRdb reprocessed the PCR reads via MiXCR and lists one record per CDR3 protein. Among around 600,000 distinct CDR3 sequences, approximately 15% were seen once, and the ten largest hold under 1.2%. Sequenced material: PBMCs from the stem cell graft donor, taken from the stem cell graft. Every receptor here comes from a human donor who donated a stem cell graft to a child with acute myeloid leukemia. CDR3s include the opening cysteine and the closing phenylalanine or tryptophan. A D gene is named only where the DNA matches it firmly. Only some rows state a clone size, as once, few, many or a class for expanded clones.

TRBV29-1,TRBJ1-3,many,NA,TGCAGCGTTGCTGGGGACTCTGGAAACACCATATATTTT,CSVAGDSGNTIYF
TRBV6-2/TRBV6-3,TRBJ2-2,NA,TRBD2,TGTGCCACCTGGAGAAACGGACTAGCGGGGGGGCCGGTGCGCGGGGAGCTGTTTTTT,CATWRNGLAGGPVRGELFF
TRBV7-2,TRBJ1-1,NA,TRBD1,TGTGCCAGCAGCCCGACTCGCGGACAGGGGAACACTGAAGCTTTCTTT,CASSPTRGQGNTEAFF
TRBV20-1,TRBJ1-4,NA,NA,TGCAGTGCTCGGCCCCCCGGGAATGAAAAACTGTTTTTT,CSARPPGNEKLFF
TRBV12-3/TRBV12-4,TRBJ2-5,NA,TRBD2,TGTGCCAGCAGTTTAGGCCTTGGGGGAGGGGAGACCCAGTACTTC,CASSLGLGGGETQYF
TRBV6-5,TRBJ2-7,few,NA,TGTGCCAGCAGTTACTCGGATGGGATCTACGAGCAGTACTTC,CASSYSDGIYEQYF
TRBV12-3/TRBV12-4,TRBJ1-5,few,NA,TGTGCCAGCAGTTTCTTAGGTGTTAGCAATCAGCCCCAGCATTTT,CASSFLGVSNQPQHF
TRBV12-3/TRBV12-4,TRBJ2-7,NA,TRBD1,TGTGCCAGCAGTTTAACCGGGACAGGGACCTACGAGCAGTACTTC,CASSLTGTGTYEQYF
TRBV7-6,TRBJ1-1,NA,NA,TGTGCCAGCCTCCGGTTTCCGACAGGGAACACTGAAGCTTTCTTT,CASLRFPTGNTEAFF
TRBV21-1,TRBJ2-7,NA,NA,TGTGCCAGCAGCCGGATTAAGGGGTTCTCCTACGAGCAGTACTTC,CASSRIKGFSYEQYF
TRBV20-1,TRBJ2-1,NA,NA,TGCAGTGCTAGAGGTTTGGGGAGGGGGCATAGGGATGAGCAGTTCTTC,CSARGLGRGHRDEQFF
TRBV6-6,TRBJ1-1,NA,NA,TGTGCCAGCTTTGAGCTGACGAACACTGAAGCTTTCTTT,CASFELTNTEAFF
TRBV7-2,TRBJ2-7,many,TRBD1,TGTGCCAGCAGCTTGAGACCCGGGACAGCTCTCAACGAGCAGTACTTC,CASSLRPGTALNEQYF
TRBV11-2,TRBJ2-3,few,NA,TGTGCCAGCAGCTTAGAGGTCCTAGGCACCCGCACAGATACGCAGTATTTT,CASSLEVLGTRTDTQYF
TRBV29-1,TRBJ2-1,many,TRBD2,TGCAGCGTGGGGGGGAGTAGCGGCTACAATGAGCAGTTCTTC,CSVGGSSGYNEQFF
TRBV20-1,TRBJ1-5,many,TRBD1,TGCAGTGCTAGAGGTCGGACAGGGACAAATCAGCCCCAGCATTTT,CSARGRTGTNQPQHF
TRBV7-9,TRBJ2-7,few,NA,TGTGCCAGCAGCTTGGGGGCGGAGGTGTTCCACGAGCAGTACTTC,CASSLGAEVFHEQYF
TRBV6-1,TRBJ1-2,NA,NA,TGTGCCAGCAGCGAATCGGTACTTATGTATGGCTACACCTTC,CASSESVLMYGYTF
TRBV6-5,TRBJ2-4,NA,TRBD1,TGTGCCAGCAGTTACGGGGCTACAGGGGAGAGAGGTGACATTCAGTACTTC,CASSYGATGERGDIQYF
TRBV20-1,TRBJ1-2,many,NA,TGCAGTGCTAGAAGGGGGGCCTCCACGTTCGGGGAAGATGGCTACACCTTC,CSARRGASTFGEDGYTF
TRBV7-2,TRBJ1-1,few,NA,TGTGCCAGCAGCTTAGATGTAACAGTGATGAACACTGAAGCTTTCTTT,CASSLDVTVMNTEAFF
TRBV20-1,TRBJ2-3,many,TRBD1,TGCAGTGCTCTTCGACAGGGATCAGATACGCAGTATTTT,CSALRQGSDTQYF
TRBV6-4,TRBJ2-1,many,TRBD2,TGTGCCAGCAGTTCGGGACTAGCGGGGGGAGATGAGCAGTTCTTC,CASSSGLAGGDEQFF
TRBV13,TRBJ2-4,NA,NA,TGTGCCAGCAAGAGAGTTCGGACAGAAAACATTCAGTACTTC,CASKRVRTENIQYF
TRBV20-1,TRBJ2-7,NA,TRBD2,TGCAGTGCTATGGATCATAGCGGGGGCCGCTACGAGCAGTACTTC,CSAMDHSGGRYEQYF
TRBV24-1,TRBJ1-1,few,NA,TGTGCCACCAGTGATGCCGGGAGCACTGAAGCTTTCTTT,CATSDAGSTEAFF
TRBV5-6,TRBJ2-6,few,NA,TGTGCCAGCAGCCCCTCGAGAGCTTCTGGGGCCAACGTCCTGACTTTC,CASSPSRASGANVLTF
TRBV5-1,TRBJ2-1,NA,TRBD2,TGCGCCAGCAGCTTCGGGTCGCGGGGGGGCAATGAGCAGTTCTTC,CASSFGSRGGNEQFF
TRBV7-3,TRBJ1-1,NA,NA,TGTGCCAGCAGCCCCTCGCCAAGGGGAACGGCCACTGAAGCTTTCTTT,CASSPSPRGTATEAFF
TRBV7-9,TRBJ2-7,NA,NA,TGTGCCAGCAGCTCAACGACAGGCGAGCAGTACTTC,CASSSTTGEQYF
TRBV20-1,TRBJ2-2,few,TRBD1,TGCAGTGCTGGGACAGCGAACACCGGGGAGCTGTTTTTT,CSAGTANTGELFF
TRBV20-1,TRBJ2-7,many,NA,TGCAGTGCTAGAGATAAGGGGAGCTACGAGCAGTACTTC,CSARDKGSYEQYF
TRBV4-3,TRBJ2-3,few,TRBD1,TGCGCCAGCAGCTTCGGACAGGGGGGCATAGATACGCAGTATTTT,CASSFGQGGIDTQYF
TRBV20-1,TRBJ1-1,many,TRBD1,TGCAGTGCTAGCGGACAGGTGAACACTGAAGCTTTCTTT,CSASGQVNTEAFF
TRBV14,TRBJ2-1,few,NA,TGTGCCAGCAGCCAAAGGCGACTAGAGTTTGGCTACAATGAGCAGTTCTTC,CASSQRRLEFGYNEQFF
TRBV6-1,TRBJ2-2,few,NA,TGTGCCAGCAGTGTAAGAAGCGCCGGGGAGCTGTTTTTT,CASSVRSAGELFF
TRBV7-2,TRBJ2-7,few,NA,TGTGCCAGCAGCCCCGATACTACTACCTACGAGCAGTACTTC,CASSPDTTTYEQYF
TRBV10-3,TRBJ1-2,NA,NA,TGTGCCATCAGTGACCCGGGGGTAGGTGACTATGGCTACACCTTC,CAISDPGVGDYGYTF
TRBV28,TRBJ2-1,few,TRBD2,TGTGCCAGCAGGATAGGGACTAGCGGATTCAATGAGCAGTTCTTC,CASRIGTSGFNEQFF
TRBV20-1,TRBJ1-6,many,TRBD1,TGCAGTGCCCCCGGGACAGGGCCTTGGTCACCCCTCCACTTT,CSAPGTGPWSPLHF
TRBV20-1,TRBJ2-3,many,TRBD2,TGCAGTGCTCCCCCTAGCGGCCCCACAGATACGCAGTATTTT,CSAPPSGPTDTQYF
TRBV5-1,TRBJ1-2,few,NA,TGCGCCAGCAGCTTGGACAACTCTAACTATGGCTACACCTTC,CASSLDNSNYGYTF